A selection of T cell receptor beta chains follows, all from one sample in a study of T cells in Graves' hyperthyroidism and ophthalmopathy. One entry per CDR3 protein results from TCRdb running MiXCR on the multiplex PCR reads. The table has some 400,000 distinct CDR3 sequences, around 13% seen once. The sequenced sample consisted of blood. The receptors were gathered from a woman between 55 and 75 years old with Graves' hyperthyroidism. Both conserved end residues are part of each CDR3. The D gene is left open where the match is weak. Size tells how often a clone was seen (once, few, many) or the class of an expanded clone, and some rows leave it out.

v_call	j_call	d_call	clone_size	cdr3_aa	cdr3_nt
TRBV11-2	TRBJ2-7	TRBD2	many	CASSLWGAGASGRQYF	TGTGCCAGCAGCTTATGGGGGGCCGGAGCTAGCGGGAGACAGTACTTC
TRBV5-1	TRBJ2-5	TRBD2	-	CASRGGSGTYQETQYF	TGCGCCAGCAGGGGGGGTAGCGGGACGTACCAAGAGACCCAGTACTTC
TRBV11-2	TRBJ2-2	-	many	CASPTSGQWNTGELFF	TGTGCCAGCCCTACCAGCGGTCAATGGAACACCGGGGAGCTGTTTTTT
TRBV4-1	TRBJ1-4	-	-	CASSQGRATTNEKLFF	TGTGCCAGCAGCCAAGGGCGGGCCACAACTAATGAAAAACTGTTTTTT
TRBV12-5	TRBJ1-6	-	few	CASGPRTDSPLHF	TGTGCTAGTGGTCCTAGGACTGATTCACCCCTCCACTTT
TRBV7-9	TRBJ1-1	-	many	CASTQPATSGGMNTEAFF	TGTGCCAGCACCCAACCGGCTACCTCCGGTGGGATGAACACTGAAGCTTTCTTT
TRBV5-1	TRBJ1-1	-	many	CASSLIARGPYTEAFF	TGCGCCAGCAGCTTGATAGCCCGGGGGCCCTACACTGAAGCTTTCTTT
TRBV20-1	TRBJ2-7	TRBD2	few	CSAASGSHYEQYF	TGCAGTGCCGCTAGCGGGAGTCACTACGAGCAGTACTTC
TRBV9	TRBJ2-3	-	few	CASKGAVSTDTQYF	TGTGCCAGCAAAGGGGCCGTCAGCACAGATACGCAGTATTTT
TRBV24-1	TRBJ2-3	-	-	CATSDLYGAGTDTQYF	TGTGCCACCAGTGATTTGTATGGCGCAGGCACAGATACGCAGTATTTT
TRBV14	TRBJ2-2	-	few	CASSPTGQNTGELFF	TGTGCCAGCAGCCCGACAGGTCAGAACACCGGGGAGCTGTTTTTT
TRBV7-3	TRBJ2-2	-	few	CASSLHQGGDTGELFF	TGTGCCAGCAGCTTACATCAGGGTGGGGACACCGGGGAGCTGTTTTTT
TRBV7-9	TRBJ2-5	TRBD2	many	CASSTTSAETQYF	TGTGCCAGCAGCACGACTAGCGCGGAGACCCAGTACTTC
TRBV9	TRBJ2-1	-	many	CASSVAAGSYNEQFF	TGTGCCAGCAGCGTAGCGGCGGGATCCTACAATGAGCAGTTCTTC
TRBV20-1	TRBJ2-1	TRBD2	many	CSAREMVAGVRNEQFF	TGCAGTGCTAGAGAGATGGTAGCGGGAGTCCGCAATGAGCAGTTCTTC
TRBV29-1	TRBJ2-3	-	-	CSVARGDTQYF	TGCAGCGTCGCCAGGGGTGATACGCAGTATTTT
TRBV30	TRBJ2-5	-	-	CAWRPRGGVETQYF	TGTGCCTGGCGGCCCCGAGGGGGGGTAGAGACCCAGTACTTC
TRBV7-9	TRBJ2-7	TRBD2	many	CASSLARRLAGGSSYEQYF	TGTGCCAGCAGCTTAGCGCGAAGACTAGCGGGAGGTTCCTCCTACGAGCAGTACTTC
TRBV29-1	TRBJ2-7	-	many	CSVVLAYEQYF	TGCAGCGTTGTGTTAGCGTACGAGCAGTACTTC
TRBV5-1	TRBJ2-3	TRBD2	many	CASSLGFTSGRDTQYF	TGCGCCAGCAGCTTGGGGTTCACTAGCGGGAGAGATACGCAGTATTTT
TRBV27	TRBJ1-2	TRBD1	many	CASSSTGNGYTF	TGTGCCAGCAGTTCGACAGGGAATGGCTACACCTTC
TRBV4-2	TRBJ2-7	-	-	CASSQDPQSSYEQYF	TGTGCCAGCAGCCAAGATCCCCAGAGCTCCTACGAGCAGTACTTC
TRBV5-1	TRBJ2-7	TRBD2	-	CASSPRAGVERSYEQYF	TGCGCCAGCAGCCCCCGAGCGGGAGTTGAAAGAAGCTACGAGCAGTACTTC